This TCR beta chain was profiled in a study of cytomegalovirus exposure and HLA in healthy donors. Study information: The approximately 120 validation repertoires used the same platform as the 550 to 750 first-cohort repertoires, a later analysis reported.

Separate from the roughly 720-subject first cohort was the approximately 120-subject validation cohort, to which the donors belonged. TCRdb's table, derived via immunoSEQ multiplex PCR, lists solely in-frame clones and lacks some. The table lists around 150,000 clones, around 90% of them singletons. The CDR3 has 13 residues. Germline CDR1 and CDR2: PRHDT and FYEKMQ (reference sequence). V was pared by 4 bases and J by 3 bases, with 2 bases of the junction left unmatched. The source of this sequence is a woman aged 18 to 35 in good health and CMV-seropositive. V gene TRBV13 combines with J gene TRBJ1-2; 7 bases are a match to TRBD1. Sequenced: PBMCs. This CDR3 is CASSSTGDYGYTF. The DNA of the CDR3 is TGTGCCAGCAGCTCTACAGGGGACTATGGCTACACCTTC.